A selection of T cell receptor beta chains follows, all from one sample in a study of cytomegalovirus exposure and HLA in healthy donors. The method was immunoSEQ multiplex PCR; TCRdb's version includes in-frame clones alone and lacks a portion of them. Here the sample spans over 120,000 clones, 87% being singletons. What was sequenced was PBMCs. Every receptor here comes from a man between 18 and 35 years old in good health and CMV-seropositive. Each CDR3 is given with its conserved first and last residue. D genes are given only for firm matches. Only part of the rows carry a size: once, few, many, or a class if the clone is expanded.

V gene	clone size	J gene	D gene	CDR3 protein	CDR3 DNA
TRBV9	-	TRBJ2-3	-	CASSVVLDTQYF	TGTGCCAGCAGCGTAGTTCTAGATACGCAGTATTTT
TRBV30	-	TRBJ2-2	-	CAWGRNVGELFF	TGTGCCTGGGGGAGGAATGTCGGGGAGCTGTTTTTT
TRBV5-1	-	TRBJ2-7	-	CASSFRWDSGPDEQYF	TGCGCCAGCAGCTTCAGATGGGACTCAGGGCCGGACGAGCAGTACTTC
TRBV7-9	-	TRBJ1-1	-	CASSHRGRLTEAFF	TGTGCCAGCAGCCATCGGGGGAGATTGACTGAAGCTTTCTTT
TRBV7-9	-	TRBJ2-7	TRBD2	CASSSSGGSYEQYF	TGTGCCAGCAGCTCTAGCGGGGGCTCCTACGAGCAGTACTTC
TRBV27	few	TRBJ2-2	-	CASTMTWRRDCNTGELFF	TGTGCCAGCACGATGACGTGGAGGCGGGACTGCAACACCGGGGAGCTGTTTTTT
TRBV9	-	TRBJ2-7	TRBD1	CASSAGQGAHEQYF	TGTGCCAGCAGCGCTGGACAGGGGGCACACGAGCAGTACTTC
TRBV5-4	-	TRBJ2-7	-	CASSLAQGGYEQYF	TGTGCCAGCAGCTTGGCTCAGGGGGGCTACGAGCAGTACTTC
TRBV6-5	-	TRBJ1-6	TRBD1	CASRGGAGGDSPLHF	TGTGCCAGCAGGGGAGGGGCAGGGGGCGATTCACCCCTCCACTTT
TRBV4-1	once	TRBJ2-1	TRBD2	CASSQGRMTSVGRGRENEQFF	TGCGCCAGCAGCCAAGGGCGAATGACTAGCGTGGGGAGGGGGAGGGAGAATGAGCAGTTCTTC
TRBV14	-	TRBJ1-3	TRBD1	CASSRDRGSGNTIYF	TGTGCCAGCAGCCGGGACAGGGGCTCTGGAAACACCATATATTTT
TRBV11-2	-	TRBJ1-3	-	CASSLDWQGNTIYF	TGTGCCAGCAGCTTAGATTGGCAGGGAAACACCATATATTTT
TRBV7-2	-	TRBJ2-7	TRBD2	CASSVPSGIGGEQYF	TGTGCCAGCAGCGTGCCCAGCGGGATTGGAGGCGAGCAGTACTTC
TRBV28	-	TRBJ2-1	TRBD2	CASERGASYNEQFF	TGTGCCAGCGAGCGGGGGGCCTCCTACAATGAGCAGTTCTTC
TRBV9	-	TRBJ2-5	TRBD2	CASSPAGGLRETQYF	TGTGCCAGCAGCCCAGCGGGAGGGCTTCGGGAGACCCAGTACTTC
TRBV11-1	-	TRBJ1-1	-	CASSLSQGYGLGTEAFF	TGTGCCAGCAGCTTAAGCCAGGGGTATGGATTGGGCACTGAAGCTTTCTTT
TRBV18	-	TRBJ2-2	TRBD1	CASSPPGTGTNTGELFF	TGTGCCAGCTCACCACCCGGGACAGGAACTAACACCGGGGAGCTGTTTTTT
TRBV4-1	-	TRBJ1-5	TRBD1	CASSQDRDRNQPQHF	TGCGCCAGCAGCCAAGATAGGGACAGAAATCAGCCCCAGCATTTT
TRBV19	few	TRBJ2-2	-	CASSMDRTAGELFF	TGTGCCAGTAGTATGGACAGAACTGCCGGGGAGCTGTTTTTT
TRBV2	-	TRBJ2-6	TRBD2	CASSEMPAGIAGANVLTF	TGTGCCAGCAGTGAAATGCCAGCGGGAATCGCTGGGGCCAACGTCCTGACTTTC
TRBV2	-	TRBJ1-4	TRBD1	CASSDGQGALNEKLFF	TGTGCCAGCAGCGACGGACAGGGGGCCCTTAATGAAAAACTGTTTTTT
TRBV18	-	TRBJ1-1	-	CASSPKSQNTEAFF	TGTGCCAGCTCACCAAAAAGCCAGAACACTGAAGCTTTCTTT
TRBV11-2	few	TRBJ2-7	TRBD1	CASSAYRDRGYEQYF	TGTGCCAGCAGCGCCTACCGGGACAGGGGCTACGAGCAGTACTTC